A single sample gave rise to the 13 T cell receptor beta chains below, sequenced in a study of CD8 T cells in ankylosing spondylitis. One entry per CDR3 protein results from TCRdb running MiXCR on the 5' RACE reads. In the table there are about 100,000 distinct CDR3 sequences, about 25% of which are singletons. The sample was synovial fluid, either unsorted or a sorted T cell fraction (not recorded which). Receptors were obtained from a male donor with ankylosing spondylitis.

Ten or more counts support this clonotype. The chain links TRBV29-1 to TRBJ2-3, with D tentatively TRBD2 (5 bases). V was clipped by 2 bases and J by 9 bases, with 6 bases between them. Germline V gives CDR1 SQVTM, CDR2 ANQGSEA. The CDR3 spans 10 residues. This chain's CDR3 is CSVESGTQYF. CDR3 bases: TGCAGCGTTGAAAGCGGCACGCAGTATTTT.

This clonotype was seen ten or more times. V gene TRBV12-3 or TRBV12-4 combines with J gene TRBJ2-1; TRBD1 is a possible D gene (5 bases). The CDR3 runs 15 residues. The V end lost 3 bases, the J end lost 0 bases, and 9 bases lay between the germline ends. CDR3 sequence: CASSLGRTSYNEQFF. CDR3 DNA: TGTGCCAGCAGTTTGGGGCGGACCTCCTACAATGAGCAGTTCTTC.

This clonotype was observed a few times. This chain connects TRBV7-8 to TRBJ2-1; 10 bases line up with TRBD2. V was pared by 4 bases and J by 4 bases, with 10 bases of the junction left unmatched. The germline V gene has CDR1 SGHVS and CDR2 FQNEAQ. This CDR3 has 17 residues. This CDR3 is CASSSTSSGSPYNEQFF. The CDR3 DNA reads TGTGCCAGCAGCTCCACTTCTAGCGGGAGTCCATACAATGAGCAGTTCTTC.

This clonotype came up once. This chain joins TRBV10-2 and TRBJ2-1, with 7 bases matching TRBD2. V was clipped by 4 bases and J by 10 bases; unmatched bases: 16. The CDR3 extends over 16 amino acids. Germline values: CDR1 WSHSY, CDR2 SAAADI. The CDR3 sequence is CASSGGAGPVSNEQFF. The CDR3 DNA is TGCGCCAGCAGTGGGGGAGCGGGACCTGTGAGCAACGAGCAGTTCTTC.

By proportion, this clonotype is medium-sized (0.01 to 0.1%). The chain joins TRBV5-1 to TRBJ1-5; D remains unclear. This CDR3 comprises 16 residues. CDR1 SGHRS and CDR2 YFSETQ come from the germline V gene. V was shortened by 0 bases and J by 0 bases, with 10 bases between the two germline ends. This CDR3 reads CASSLDGDYSNQPQHF. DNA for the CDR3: TGCGCCAGCAGCTTGGACGGAGATTATAGCAATCAGCCCCAGCATTTT.

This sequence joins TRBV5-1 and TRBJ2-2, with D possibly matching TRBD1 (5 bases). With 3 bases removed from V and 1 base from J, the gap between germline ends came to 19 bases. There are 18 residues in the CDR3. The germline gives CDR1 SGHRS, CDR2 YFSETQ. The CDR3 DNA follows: TGCGCCAGCAGCTCGACTTCTGGTTGGCAGGGGAACACCGGGGAGCTGTTTTTT. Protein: CASSSTSGWQGNTGELFF. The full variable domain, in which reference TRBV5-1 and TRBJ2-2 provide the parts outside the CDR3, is KAGVTQTPRYLIKTRGQQVTLSCSPISGHRSVSWYQQTPGQGLQFLFEYFSETQRNKGNFPGRFSGRQFSNSRSEMNVSTLELGDSALYLCASSSTSGWQGNTGELFFGEGSRLTVL.

The DNA for the CDR3 is TGTGCCAGCAGCTTGGGTGGGCACCTTAATGAGCAGTTCTTC. It translates to CASSLGGHLNEQFF. The chain joins TRBV11-2 to TRBJ2-1; no definite D call. Germline V gene lookup returns CDR1 SGHAT and CDR2 FQNNGV. V was shortened by 3 bases and J by 7 bases, with 13 bases between the two germline ends. The CDR3 covers 14 residues.

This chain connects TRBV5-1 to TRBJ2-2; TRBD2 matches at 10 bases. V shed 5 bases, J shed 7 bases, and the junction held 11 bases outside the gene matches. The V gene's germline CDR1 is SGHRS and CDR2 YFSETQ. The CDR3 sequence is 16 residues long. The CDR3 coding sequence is TGCGCCAGCAGTCCCGGGACTAGCGCTGACGGCGGGGAGCTGTTTTTT. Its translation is CASSPGTSADGGELFF.

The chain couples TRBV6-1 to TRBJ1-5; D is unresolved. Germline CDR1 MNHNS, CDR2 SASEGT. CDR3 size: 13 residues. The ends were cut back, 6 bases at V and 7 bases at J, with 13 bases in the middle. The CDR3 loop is CASRGNDGQPQHF. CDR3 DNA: TGTGCCAGCAGAGGAAATGATGGGCAGCCCCAGCATTTT.

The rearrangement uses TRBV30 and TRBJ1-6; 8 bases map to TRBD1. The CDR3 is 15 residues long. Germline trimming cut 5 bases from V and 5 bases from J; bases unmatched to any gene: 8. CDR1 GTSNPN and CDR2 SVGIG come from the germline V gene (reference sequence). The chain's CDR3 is CAWLPLDRDNSPLHF. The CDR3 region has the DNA TGTGCCTGGTTACCCCTGGACAGGGATAATTCACCCCTCCACTTT.

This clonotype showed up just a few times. The chain's CDR3 is CASSLSKAGEVTGELFF. CDR3 nucleotide sequence: TGTGCCAGCAGCCTTTCCAAAGCGGGAGAAGTCACCGGGGAGCTGTTTTTT. This chain uses TRBV4-2 with TRBJ2-2; TRBD2 matches 8 bases. The CDR3 length is 17 residues. V shed 4 bases, J shed 4 bases, and the junction held 11 bases outside the gene matches. Germline values: CDR1 LGHNA, CDR2 YNFKEQ.

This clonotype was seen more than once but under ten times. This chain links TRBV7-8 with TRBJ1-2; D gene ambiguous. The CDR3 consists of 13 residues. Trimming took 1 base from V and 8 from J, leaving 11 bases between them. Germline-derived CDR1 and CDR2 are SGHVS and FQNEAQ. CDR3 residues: CASSLDAGGGYTF. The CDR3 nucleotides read TGTGCCAGCAGCTTAGATGCAGGAGGAGGCTACACCTTC.

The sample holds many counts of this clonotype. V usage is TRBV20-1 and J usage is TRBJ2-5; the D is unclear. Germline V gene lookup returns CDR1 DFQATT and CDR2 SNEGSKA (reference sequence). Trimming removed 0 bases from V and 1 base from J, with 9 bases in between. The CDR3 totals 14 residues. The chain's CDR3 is CSARDGRSQETQYF. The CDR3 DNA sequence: TGCAGTGCTAGAGATGGTCGGTCCCAAGAGACCCAGTACTTC.